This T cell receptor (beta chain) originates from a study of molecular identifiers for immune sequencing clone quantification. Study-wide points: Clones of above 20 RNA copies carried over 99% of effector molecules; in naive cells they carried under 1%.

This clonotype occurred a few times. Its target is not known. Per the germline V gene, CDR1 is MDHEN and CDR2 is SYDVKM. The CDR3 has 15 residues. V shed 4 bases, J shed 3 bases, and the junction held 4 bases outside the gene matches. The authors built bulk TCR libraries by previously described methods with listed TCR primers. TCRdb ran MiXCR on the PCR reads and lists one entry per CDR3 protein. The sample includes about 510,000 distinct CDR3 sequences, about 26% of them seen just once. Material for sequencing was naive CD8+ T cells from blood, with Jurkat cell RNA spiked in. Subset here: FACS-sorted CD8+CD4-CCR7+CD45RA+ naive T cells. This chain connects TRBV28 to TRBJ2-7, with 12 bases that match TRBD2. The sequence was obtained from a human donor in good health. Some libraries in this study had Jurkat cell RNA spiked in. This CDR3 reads CASSSRLAGVYEQYF. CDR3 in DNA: TGTGCCAGCAGTTCCCGACTAGCGGGAGTCTACGAGCAGTACTTC.